Sequencing of this TCR beta chain was carried out in a study of blood T cell repertoires in COVID-19. Germline CDR1 reads MGHRA; CDR2 reads YSYEKL. Unmatched junction bases numbered 7, after V lost 3 bases and J lost 3 bases. There are 15 residues in the CDR3. Original methodology: Amplification of reference gene primers was used by the study to estimate nucleated cell counts. Only in-frame clones appear in the TCRdb table, and some are missing; sequencing was by immunoSEQ multiplex PCR. The DNA was the basis for D and trimming; V, J and clone size are from that table. The table records around 700,000 clones, over 80% of them present only once.

The genes are TRBV4-1 and TRBJ2-5; 7 positions match TRBD2. This sequence originates from a woman younger than 35 with acute or convalescent COVID-19. Sequenced material: peripheral blood. CDR3 coding DNA: TGCGCCAGCAGCCAGCGACTAGCAGGAGAAGAGACCCAGTACTTC. Translated, it gives CASSQRLAGEETQYF.